Below, one TCR beta chain is given with its context. This record comes from a study of OX40 agonist ivuxolimab in advanced cancers. This table comes from immunoSEQ multiplex PCR, and its TCRdb copy is limited to in-frame clones, with some not included. There are tens of thousands of clones in the sample; more than 85% occur only once, and approximately 1.1% lies in the top ten. Per germline, CDR1 SGHNT and CDR2 YYREEE (reference sequence). Trimming took off 3 bases at V and 5 bases at J, with 17 bases between the two ends. The CDR3 spans 15 residues. The chain carries TRBV5-4 and TRBJ2-5; D possibly matches TRBD1 or TRBD2 (6 bases each). This clonotype originated in an adult with an advanced solid tumor such as melanoma, head and neck, liver or kidney cancer. The sequencing used CD4+ or CD8+ T cells sorted from blood, collected in a trial of the OX40 agonist ivuxolimab. The CDR3 region has the DNA TGTGCCAGCAGCTCTATAGGGGGGACCAGGGAGACCCAGTACTTC. It codes for CASSSIGGTRETQYF.